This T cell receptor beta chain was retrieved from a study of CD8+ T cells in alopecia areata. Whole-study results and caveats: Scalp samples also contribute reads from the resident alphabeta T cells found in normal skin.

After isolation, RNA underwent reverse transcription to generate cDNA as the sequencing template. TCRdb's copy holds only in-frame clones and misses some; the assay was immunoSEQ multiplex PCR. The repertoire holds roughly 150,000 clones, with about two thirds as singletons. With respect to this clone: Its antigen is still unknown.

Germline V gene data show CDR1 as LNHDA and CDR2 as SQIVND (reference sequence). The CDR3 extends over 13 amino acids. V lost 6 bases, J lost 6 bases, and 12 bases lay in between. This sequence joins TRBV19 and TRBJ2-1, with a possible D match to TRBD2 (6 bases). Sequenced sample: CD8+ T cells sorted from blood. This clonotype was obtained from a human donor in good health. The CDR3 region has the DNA TGTGCCAGTAGCTGGGACTCCGGCAATGAGCAGTTCTTC. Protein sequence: CASSWDSGNEQFF.